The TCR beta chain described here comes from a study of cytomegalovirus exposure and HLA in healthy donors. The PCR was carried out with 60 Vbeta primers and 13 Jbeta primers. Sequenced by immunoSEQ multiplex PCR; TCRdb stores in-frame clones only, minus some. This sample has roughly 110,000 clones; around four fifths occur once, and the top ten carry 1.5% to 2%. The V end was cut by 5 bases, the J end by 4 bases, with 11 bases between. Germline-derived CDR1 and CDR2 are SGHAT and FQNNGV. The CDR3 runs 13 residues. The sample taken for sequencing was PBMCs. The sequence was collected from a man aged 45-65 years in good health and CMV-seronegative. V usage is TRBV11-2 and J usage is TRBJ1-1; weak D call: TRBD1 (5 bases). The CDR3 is CASSQGAGTEAFF. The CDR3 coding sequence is TGTGCCAGCAGCCAGGGAGCGGGCACTGAAGCTTTCTTT.